What follows describes a single TCR beta chain. The antigen this receptor binds is unknown. No per-base quality is available; no much larger clone lies one base away. Total RNA was extracted from the cultured T cells with TRIzol reagent. TCRbeta libraries were amplified from RNA using 5' rapid amplification of cDNA ends (5'RACE). Before sequencing, Qubit, an Agilent instrument, and quantitative PCR were used to check library concentration and integrity. A commercial service provider sequenced the qualified libraries on Illumina HiSeq or MiSeq. The paper's data handling went like this. MiXCR version 1.8.2 was used to identify TCR sequences in each sample. To qualify, a clone needed a CDR3 longer than four amino acids, an in-frame nucleotide length, and no stop codon. A read containing the complete CDR3 structure was counted as an effective read. Validation of expanded clones was performed by RT-PCR with 24 Vbeta primers, GeneScan spectratyping, and Sanger sequencing. The raw public reads went through TCRdb reprocessing: fastp at Q25, MiXCR clone calling, in-frame beta chains kept. Entries are consolidated by CDR3 protein sequence, retaining the most common genes and DNA. Clone size and V and J calls follow TCRdb, not the original study. Recorded for this sample are 11,000 or so distinct CDR3 sequences; under 50% of them occurred a single time. Jointly, the top ten make up 33% of the sample.

This sample stems from a study of T cell repertoires and leukemia-associated antigens (dated by TCRdb to the late 2010s). Describing the broader study: Per sample, about 5.1 to 6.6 million read pairs and roughly 3.3 to 5.0 million effective reads were obtained, for 16 million or so effective reads in total. In vitro peptide stimulation of healthy T cells was used with the aim of identifying the antigen recognized by a TCR Vbeta21 clone previously found in CML patients. Summary of the overall study and its limitations: Numbers of Vbeta genes (roughly 63), Jbeta genes (14), VDJ rearrangements and unique CDR3s did not differ significantly among the four groups. Antigen specificity and function of the expanded clones were not tested directly and required further investigation.

The CDR3 starts with the cysteine, ends with the phenylalanine, and has 15 residues. The retained sequence is limited to the CDR3, 45 bases, with the frame set at the first base. Cut back by 4 bases and 2 bases, the V and J ends lie 13 bases apart. From the germline V gene, CDR1 is SGDLS and CDR2 is YYNGEE. As a first step, CD3+ T cells were rested overnight at approximately 2.5 million cells/mL in RPMI 1640 lacking fetal bovine serum. CD3+ T cells were isolated from PBMCs with MACS immunomagnetic beads following the manufacturer's instructions. In this chain, TRBV9 is recombined with TRBJ1-3; TRBD1 is perhaps the D gene, given 5 matching bases. The origin of this receptor is a female donor in good health. Sequenced material: CD3+ T cells sorted from blood and cultured. The DNA sequence reads TGTGCCAGCAGCTTTCGGGGGGAGGCTGGAAACACCATATATTTT. It specifies CASSFRGEAGNTIYF.